These 28 T cell receptor beta chains were sequenced from one sample in a study of T cells after yellow fever vaccination. TCRdb re-called the 5' RACE reads with MiXCR, one entry per CDR3 protein. There are 150,000 to 200,000 distinct CDR3 sequences in the sample; approximately 9.7% occur only once, and roughly 33% lies in the top ten. The specimen comprised CD8+ T cells sorted from PBMCs, sampled 45 days after the yellow fever booster vaccination. The receptor source for this set is a man in his late teens or twenties who received the YFV17D yellow fever vaccine.

To note about this clonotype: A read error may explain this, as a much larger clone is one base away. The CDR3 DNA follows: TGTGTCAGCAGTTTCGGGTCAGGGGAATACAATGAGCAGTTCTTC. Its protein product is CVSSFGSGEYNEQFF. The V and J genes are TRBV27 and TRBJ2-1, with a weak D call TRBD1 (6 bases). The CDR3 has 15 residues. Germline V lookup: CDR1 MNHEY, CDR2 SMNVEV (reference sequence).

This rearrangement joins TRBV4-1 to TRBJ1-3; tentative D call: TRBD1 (5 bases). This CDR3 contains 18 residues. V was shortened by 3 bases and J by 0 bases, with 18 bases between the two germline ends. Germline-derived CDR1 and CDR2 are MGHRA and YSYEKL. This CDR3 is CASSQNGAGIFSGNTIYF. DNA of the CDR3: TGCGCCAGCAGCCAGAACGGGGCAGGGATATTCTCTGGAAACACCATATATTTT.

The chain employs TRBV12-3 or TRBV12-4 and TRBJ2-7; either TRBD1 or TRBD2 may supply D (5 bases each). The CDR3 is made up of 14 amino acids. V lost 3 bases, J lost 7 bases, and 16 bases lay in between. CDR3 residues: CASSFFSRGGEQYF. Here the CDR3 DNA reads TGTGCCAGCAGTTTCTTTAGCCGGGGCGGGGAGCAGTACTTC.

This clonotype was counted a few times. This chain joins TRBV6-5 and TRBJ2-5; 7 bases map to TRBD2. J lost 1 base, V lost 5 bases, and 4 bases had no gene match. The CDR3 has 14 residues. Germline values: CDR1 MNHEY, CDR2 SVGAGI. The CDR3 protein is CASSRSGGQETQYF. As DNA, the CDR3 is TGTGCCAGCAGTAGGTCGGGGGGCCAAGAGACCCAGTACTTC.

There are many counts of this clonotype. This chain connects TRBV7-9 to TRBJ2-4, with 8 bases aligning to TRBD2. The CDR3 extends over 18 amino acids. Looked up from germline, CDR1 is SEHNR and CDR2 is FQNEAQ (reference sequence). V gave up 6 bases and J gave up 7 bases; unmatched junction bases: 20. CDR3 nucleotide sequence: TGTGCCAGCAGTTATCATCCCCTGAGAGCGGGGGACGGGAACATTCAGTACTTC. Its protein is CASSYHPLRAGDGNIQYF.

This chain uses TRBV4-1 with TRBJ2-5; D may be TRBD2 (7 bases). This CDR3 region has 17 residues. Trimming took off 0 bases at V and 3 bases at J, with 17 bases between the two ends. In germline, CDR1 is MGHRA, CDR2 YSYEKL. Here the CDR3 DNA reads TGCGCCAGCAGCCAAGATACGGGTAGGGGGGGTGAAGAGACCCAGTACTTC. Encoded protein: CASSQDTGRGGEETQYF.

This clonotype was found many times. CDR3 coding DNA: TGCGCCAGCAGCTTATCCCAGCGGGGGGAAAAAGAGACCCAGTACTTC. Its protein is CASSLSQRGEKETQYF. The chain combines TRBV5-1 with TRBJ2-5, with 9 positions matching TRBD2. Trimming cost V 2 bases and J 3 bases; bases outside gene matches: 8. The CDR3 covers 16 residues. The germline V gene encodes CDR1 SGHRS and CDR2 YFSETQ.

The chain links TRBV4-3 to TRBJ2-7, with D uncertain. The CDR3 extends over 13 amino acids. The germline CDR1 and CDR2 sequences are LGHNA and YSLEER. V lost 0 bases, J lost 3 bases, and 6 bases lay in between. CDR3 sequence: CASSQDWGYEQYF. For the CDR3, the DNA is TGCGCCAGCAGCCAAGACTGGGGCTACGAGCAGTACTTC.

The sample holds a few counts of this clonotype. The genes are TRBV27 and TRBJ2-2; D remains unclear. The length of the CDR3 is 14 residues. CDR1 is MNHEY, CDR2 SMNVEV, per germline (reference sequence). Deletions cut 1 base from V and 4 bases from J, with 7 bases between. CDR3 loop: CASSLFRPTGELFF. The CDR3 DNA reads TGTGCCAGCAGTTTATTCCGCCCCACCGGGGAGCTGTTTTTT.

In DNA form, the CDR3 reads TGTGCCAGCAGGAGGGGCGGGGGAAGGGGTAACTATGGCTACACCTTC. This sequence encodes CASRRGGGRGNYGYTF. The gene calls are TRBV6-1 and TRBJ1-2, with TRBD1 as a possible D gene (5 bases). CDR1 and CDR2 from the germline V gene are MNHNS and SASEGT. Deletions cut 6 bases from V and 1 base from J, with 18 bases between. The CDR3 consists of 16 residues.

This clonotype has at least ten counts. V gene TRBV12-3 or TRBV12-4 combines with J gene TRBJ1-1, with D unresolved. Trimming cost V 5 bases and J 7 bases, with 20 bases left between them. This CDR3 comprises 15 residues. The CDR3 loop is CASSPPTASNSEAFF. The CDR3 DNA reads as TGTGCCAGCAGTCCTCCGACTGCCTCCAATAGTGAAGCTTTCTTT.

The chain employs TRBV18 and TRBJ1-5; TRBD1 matches at 9 bases. CDR3 length: 18 residues. V lost 6 bases to trimming and J lost 4 bases; unmatched junction nucleotides: 16. Germline CDR1 KGHSH, CDR2 LQKENI. CDR3 sequence: CASSPDASGTGFNQPQHF. DNA for the CDR3: TGTGCCAGCTCTCCTGATGCCTCCGGGACAGGGTTTAATCAGCCCCAGCATTTT.

This chain connects TRBV20-1 to TRBJ1-1; D unclear. Germline CDR1 and CDR2: DFQATT and SNEGSKA (reference sequence). The CDR3 loop spans 13 amino acids. The V gene lost 1 base and the J gene lost 0 bases, with 6 bases spanning the gap. CDR3 coding DNA: TGCAGTGCTAGAGGGCAGATGAACACTGAAGCTTTCTTT. Its translation: CSARGQMNTEAFF.

This clonotype was recorded a few times. The chain combines TRBV5-1 with TRBJ1-1; no reliable D call. The CDR3 covers 15 residues. Germline loops: CDR1 SGHRS, CDR2 YFSETQ. V was shortened by 0 bases and J by 0 bases, with 9 bases between the two germline ends. CDR3 nucleotide sequence: TGCGCCAGCAGCTTGGGTATGGGAATGAACACTGAAGCTTTCTTT. Encoded protein: CASSLGMGMNTEAFF.

CDR3 residues: CAISALSPVSYEQYF. The DNA of the CDR3 is TGTGCCATCAGTGCCCTTTCGCCGGTCTCCTACGAGCAGTACTTC. The rearrangement uses TRBV10-3 and TRBJ2-7; no reliable D call. V was shortened by 4 bases and J by 0 bases, with 13 bases between the two germline ends. There are 15 residues in the CDR3. The germline V gene encodes CDR1 ENHRY and CDR2 SYGVKD.

The chain joins TRBV9 to TRBJ1-1; TRBD1 agrees at 9 bases. The CDR3 extends over 14 amino acids. With 4 bases clipped from V and 4 bases from J, the junction kept 5 bases outside the gene matches. The V gene's germline CDR1 is SGDLS and CDR2 YYNGEE. This chain's CDR3 is CASSPDRGVTEAFF. The DNA of the CDR3 is TGTGCCAGCAGCCCAGACAGGGGGGTCACTGAAGCTTTCTTT.

The rearrangement uses TRBV6-6 and TRBJ1-6, with 7 bases fitting TRBD1. CDR3 length equals 20 residues. Germline values: CDR1 MNHNY, CDR2 SVGAGI (reference sequence). The trim removed 0 bases at V and 10 bases at J, leaving 21 bases unmatched. The CDR3 loop is CASSYSSLGPASRGWSPLHF. The CDR3 DNA reads as TGTGCCAGCAGTTACTCGTCCCTTGGACCGGCATCCAGGGGGTGGTCACCCCTCCACTTT.

This clonotype has only a few counts. This chain connects TRBV20-1 to TRBJ1-2; D call uncertain. This CDR3 spans 13 amino acids. Trimming took 2 bases from V and 4 from J, leaving 11 bases between them. The germline CDR1 and CDR2 sequences are DFQATT and SNEGSKA (reference sequence). The CDR3 coding sequence is TGCAGTGCTAGACCGACCCAGGTCTATGGCTACACCTTC. Residues: CSARPTQVYGYTF.

The chain has TRBV5-1 and TRBJ2-1, with TRBD2 matching over 7 bases. The V gene's germline CDR1 is SGHRS and CDR2 YFSETQ. V dropped 3 bases and J dropped 1; count of bases not matched to a gene: 7. The CDR3 is made up of 16 amino acids. CDR3 DNA sequence: TGCGCCAGCAGCTCCCGGGGGGTCGATTCCTACAATGAGCAGTTCTTC. As protein: CASSSRGVDSYNEQFF. Together with reference TRBV5-1 and TRBJ2-1, the CDR3 gives the full variable domain: KAGVTQTPRYLIKTRGQQVTLSCSPISGHRSVSWYQQTPGQGLQFLFEYFSETQRNKGNFPGRFSGRQFSNSRSEMNVSTLELGDSALYLCASSSRGVDSYNEQFFGPGTRLTVL.

This clonotype was seen a few times. The V and J genes are TRBV18 and TRBJ2-5; 8 bases agree with TRBD2. Per the germline V gene, CDR1 is KGHSH and CDR2 is LQKENI. There are 17 residues in the CDR3. J gave up 2 bases and V 0 bases, and 8 bases lay outside the gene matches. As DNA, the CDR3 is TGTGCCAGCTCACCACCCACAGGAGCGGGGGCTCAAGAGACCCAGTACTTC. It codes for CASSPPTGAGAQETQYF.

This clonotype was seen only a few times. The chain uses TRBV27 and TRBJ2-1; 9 nucleotides match TRBD1. The J segment lost 2 bases and the V segment lost 7 bases, leaving 6 bases of the junction unmatched. Germline V gene lookup returns CDR1 MNHEY and CDR2 SMNVEV (reference sequence). CDR3 length: 15 residues. This CDR3 is CASTWGQGTYNEQFF. In DNA, the CDR3 is TGTGCCAGCACCTGGGGACAGGGAACCTACAATGAGCAGTTCTTC.

The chain employs TRBV10-3 and TRBJ1-2, with 8 bases fitting TRBD1. The CDR3 sequence is 17 residues long. Germline V CDR1 and CDR2: ENHRY, SYGVKD. V gave up 2 bases and J gave up 4 bases; unmatched junction bases: 12. This CDR3 reads CAISEDTTGDPLYGYTF. CDR3 nucleotide sequence: TGTGCCATCAGTGAGGATACGACAGGGGACCCTCTCTATGGCTACACCTTC.

The rearrangement joins TRBV28 to TRBJ2-5; D may be TRBD1 or TRBD2 (6 bases each). CDR3 length: 15 residues. Deletions cut 7 bases from V and 2 bases from J, with 17 bases between. Germline CDR1 is MDHEN and CDR2 is SYDVKM. The CDR3 DNA reads as TGTGCCAGCATCGGGGCCTGGGGGGCGCAAGAGACCCAGTACTTC. It is translated as CASIGAWGAQETQYF. The variable domain in full, with the rest retrieved from reference TRBV28 and TRBJ2-5, is DVKVTQSSRYLVKRTGEKVFLECVQDMDHENMFWYRQDPGLGLRLIYFSYDVKMKEKGDIPEGYSVSREKKERFSLILESASTNQTSMYLCASIGAWGAQETQYFGPGTRLLVL.

This clonotype came up many times. The rearrangement uses TRBV4-1 and TRBJ2-3; possibly TRBD1 for D (6 bases). Germline lookup yields CDR1 MGHRA and CDR2 YSYEKL. The CDR3 spans 15 residues. V was pared by 1 base and J by 2 bases, with 10 bases between. The DNA for the CDR3 is TGCGCCAGCAGCCAAGTTTGGGACAACACAGATACGCAGTATTTT. Protein: CASSQVWDNTDTQYF.

This clonotype was seen at least ten times. V gene TRBV6-4 combines with J gene TRBJ2-1; no clear D. V gave up 5 bases and J gave up 0 bases, with 5 bases separating them. CDR3 length: 13 amino acids. CDR1 MRHNA and CDR2 SNTAGT come from the germline V gene. The chain's CDR3 is CASSPTSYNEQFF. Here the CDR3 DNA reads TGTGCCAGCAGTCCCACCTCCTACAATGAGCAGTTCTTC.

This chain links TRBV29-1 with TRBJ2-2; 9 nucleotides align to TRBD2. After removal of 5 bases from V and 4 bases from J, the junction contained 5 bases not matched to a gene. Germline loops: CDR1 SQVTM, CDR2 ANQGSEA. This CDR3 has 14 amino acids. CDR3 loop: CSVRRGGVTGELFF. In nucleotides, the CDR3 is TGCAGCGTTCGGCGGGGGGGTGTCACCGGGGAGCTGTTTTTT.

The chain employs TRBV6-2 or TRBV6-3 and TRBJ2-1; 11 nucleotides line up with TRBD2. CDR1 and CDR2 from the germline V gene are MNHEY and SVGEGT. V lost 8 bases and J lost 7; bases outside the gene matches: 13. This CDR3 contains 16 residues. The CDR3 DNA reads as TGTGCCAGCTTCCCCCCCTCTAGCGGGGGGTTGAATGAGCAGTTCTTC. Translation gives CASFPPSSGGLNEQFF.

This clonotype was counted a few times. V gene TRBV5-6 combines with J gene TRBJ2-5; D may be TRBD1 (6 bases). The CDR3 consists of 15 residues. Per the germline V gene, CDR1 is SGHDT and CDR2 is YYEEEE. V shed 2 bases and J shed 7 bases, with 18 bases lying between them. CDR3 nucleotides: TGTGCCAGCAGCTTTGGGACATCTCTTTTTCGGACCCAGTACTTC. It is translated as CASSFGTSLFRTQYF.